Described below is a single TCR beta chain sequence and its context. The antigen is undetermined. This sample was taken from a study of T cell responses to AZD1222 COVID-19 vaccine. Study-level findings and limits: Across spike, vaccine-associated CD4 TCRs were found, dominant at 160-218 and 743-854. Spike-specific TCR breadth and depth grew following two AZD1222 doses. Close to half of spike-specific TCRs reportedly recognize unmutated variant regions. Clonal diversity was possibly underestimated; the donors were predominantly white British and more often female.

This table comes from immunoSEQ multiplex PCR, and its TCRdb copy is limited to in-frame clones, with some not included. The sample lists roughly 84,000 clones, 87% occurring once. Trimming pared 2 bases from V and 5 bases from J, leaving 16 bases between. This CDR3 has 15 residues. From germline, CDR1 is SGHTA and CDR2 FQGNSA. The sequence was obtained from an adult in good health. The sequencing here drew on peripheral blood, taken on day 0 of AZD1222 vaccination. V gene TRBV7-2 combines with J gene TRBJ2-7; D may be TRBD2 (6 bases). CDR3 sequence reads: CASSLQFGRVDEQYF. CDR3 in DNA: TGTGCCAGCAGCTTACAATTCGGGAGAGTCGACGAGCAGTACTTC.